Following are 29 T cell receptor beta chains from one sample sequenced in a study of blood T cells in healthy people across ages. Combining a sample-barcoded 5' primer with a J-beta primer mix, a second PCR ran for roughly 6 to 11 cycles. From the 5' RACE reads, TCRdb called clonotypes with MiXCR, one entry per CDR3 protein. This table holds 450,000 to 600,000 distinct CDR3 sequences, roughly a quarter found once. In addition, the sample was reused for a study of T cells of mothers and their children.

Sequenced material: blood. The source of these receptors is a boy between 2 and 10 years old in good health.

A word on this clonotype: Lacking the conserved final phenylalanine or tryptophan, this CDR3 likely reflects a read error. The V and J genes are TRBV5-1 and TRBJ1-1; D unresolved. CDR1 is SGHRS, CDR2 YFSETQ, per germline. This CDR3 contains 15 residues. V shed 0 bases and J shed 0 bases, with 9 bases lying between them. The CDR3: CASSLGAGMNTEAFL. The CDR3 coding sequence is TGCGCCAGCAGCTTGGGGGCAGGAATGAACACTGAAGCTTTCCTT.

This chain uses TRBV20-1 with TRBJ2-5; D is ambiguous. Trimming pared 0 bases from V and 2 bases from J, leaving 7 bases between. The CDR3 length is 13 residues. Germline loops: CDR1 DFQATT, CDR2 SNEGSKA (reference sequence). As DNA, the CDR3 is TGCAGTGCTAGAGAGGTTTTGCAAGAGACCCAGTACTTC. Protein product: CSAREVLQETQYF.

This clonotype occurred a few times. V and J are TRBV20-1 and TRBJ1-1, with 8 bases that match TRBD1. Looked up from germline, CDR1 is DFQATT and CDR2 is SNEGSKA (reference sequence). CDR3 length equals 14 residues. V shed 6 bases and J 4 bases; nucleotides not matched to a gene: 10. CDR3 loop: CSAPAGGLGTEAFF. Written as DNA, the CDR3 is TGCAGTGCCCCTGCAGGGGGCCTGGGCACTGAAGCTTTCTTT.

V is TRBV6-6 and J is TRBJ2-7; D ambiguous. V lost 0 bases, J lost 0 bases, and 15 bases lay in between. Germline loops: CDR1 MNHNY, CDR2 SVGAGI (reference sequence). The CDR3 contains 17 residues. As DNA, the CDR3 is TGTGCCAGCAGTTACTCGGCCCTTAAATCAAGCTCCTACGAGCAGTACTTC. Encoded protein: CASSYSALKSSSYEQYF.

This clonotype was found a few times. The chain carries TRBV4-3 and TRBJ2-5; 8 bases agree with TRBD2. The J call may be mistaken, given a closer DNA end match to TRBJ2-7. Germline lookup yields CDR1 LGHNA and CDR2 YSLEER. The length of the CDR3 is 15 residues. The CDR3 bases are TGCGCCAGCAGTCCCAGTGGTAGCGGGGCCTACGAGCAGTACTTC. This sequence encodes CASSPSGSGAYEQYF.

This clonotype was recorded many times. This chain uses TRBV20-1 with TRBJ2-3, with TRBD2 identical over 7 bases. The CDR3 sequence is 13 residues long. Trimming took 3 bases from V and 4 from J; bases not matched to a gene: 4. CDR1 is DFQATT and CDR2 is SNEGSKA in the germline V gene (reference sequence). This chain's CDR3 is CSARGGGADTQYF. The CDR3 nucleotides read TGCAGTGCTAGGGGCGGGGGAGCAGATACGCAGTATTTT.

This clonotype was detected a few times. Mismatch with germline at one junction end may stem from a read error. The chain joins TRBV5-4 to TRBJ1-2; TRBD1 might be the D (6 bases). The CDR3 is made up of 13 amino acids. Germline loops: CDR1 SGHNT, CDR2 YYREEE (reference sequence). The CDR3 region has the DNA TGTGCCAGCAGCTTGGAAGGGCAGAGACGACAGGACTTC. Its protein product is CASSLEGQRRQDF.

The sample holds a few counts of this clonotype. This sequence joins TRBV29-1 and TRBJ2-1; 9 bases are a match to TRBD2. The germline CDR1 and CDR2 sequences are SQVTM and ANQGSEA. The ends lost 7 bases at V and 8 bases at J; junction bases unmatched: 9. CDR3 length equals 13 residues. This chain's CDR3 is CSAISGRGYEQFF. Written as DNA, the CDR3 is TGCAGCGCTATTAGCGGGAGAGGGTATGAGCAGTTCTTC.

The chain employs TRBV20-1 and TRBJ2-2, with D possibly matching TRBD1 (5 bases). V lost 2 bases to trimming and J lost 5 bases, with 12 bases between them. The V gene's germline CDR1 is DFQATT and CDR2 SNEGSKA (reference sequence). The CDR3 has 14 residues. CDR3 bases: TGCAGTGCTAGAAATCAAAAGGGGACCGGGGAGCTGTTTTTT. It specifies CSARNQKGTGELFF.

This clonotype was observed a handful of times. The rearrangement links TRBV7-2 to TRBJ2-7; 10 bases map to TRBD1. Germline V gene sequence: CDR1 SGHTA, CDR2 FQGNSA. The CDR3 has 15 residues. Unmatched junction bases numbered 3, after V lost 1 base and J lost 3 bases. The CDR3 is CASSLEGTGDYEQYF. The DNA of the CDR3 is TGTGCCAGCAGCTTAGAAGGGACAGGGGACTACGAGCAGTACTTC.

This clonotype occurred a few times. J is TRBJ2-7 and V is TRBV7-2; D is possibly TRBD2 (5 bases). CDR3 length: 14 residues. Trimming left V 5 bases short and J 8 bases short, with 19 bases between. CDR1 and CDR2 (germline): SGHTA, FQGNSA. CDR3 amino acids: CASSPATKFGKQYF. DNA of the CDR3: TGTGCCAGCAGCCCAGCGACCAAATTCGGGAAGCAGTACTTC.

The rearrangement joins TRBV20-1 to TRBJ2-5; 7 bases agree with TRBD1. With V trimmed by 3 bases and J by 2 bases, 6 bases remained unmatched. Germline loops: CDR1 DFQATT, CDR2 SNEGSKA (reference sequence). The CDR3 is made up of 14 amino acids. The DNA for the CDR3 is TGCAGTGCTAGCCCGGACAGGATACAAGAGACCCAGTACTTC. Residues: CSASPDRIQETQYF.

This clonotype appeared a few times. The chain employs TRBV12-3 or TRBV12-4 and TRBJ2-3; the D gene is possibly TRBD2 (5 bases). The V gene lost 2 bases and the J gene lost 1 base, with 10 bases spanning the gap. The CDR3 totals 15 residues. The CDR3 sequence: CASSLKDSRTDTQYF. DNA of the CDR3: TGTGCCAGCAGTTTAAAGGACTCCCGCACAGATACGCAGTATTTT.

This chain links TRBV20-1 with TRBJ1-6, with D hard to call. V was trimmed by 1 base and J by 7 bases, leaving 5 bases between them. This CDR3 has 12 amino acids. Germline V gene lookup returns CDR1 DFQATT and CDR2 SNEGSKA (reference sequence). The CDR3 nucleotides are TGCAGTGCTAGAGCTAGCAATTCACCCCTCCACTTT. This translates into CSARASNSPLHF.

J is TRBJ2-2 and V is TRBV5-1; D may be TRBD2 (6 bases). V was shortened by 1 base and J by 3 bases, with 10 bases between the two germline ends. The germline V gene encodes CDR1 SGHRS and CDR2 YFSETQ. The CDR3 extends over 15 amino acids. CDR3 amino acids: CASSLRRVDTGELFF. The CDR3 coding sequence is TGCGCCAGCAGCTTGAGGAGGGTCGACACCGGGGAGCTGTTTTTT.

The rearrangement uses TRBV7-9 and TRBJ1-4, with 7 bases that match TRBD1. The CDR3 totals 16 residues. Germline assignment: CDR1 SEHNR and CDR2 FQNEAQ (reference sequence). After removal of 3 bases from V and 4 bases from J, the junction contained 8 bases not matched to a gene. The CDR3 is CASSFFQGQSNEKLFF. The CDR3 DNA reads TGTGCCAGCAGCTTTTTCCAGGGACAGAGTAATGAAAAACTGTTTTTT.

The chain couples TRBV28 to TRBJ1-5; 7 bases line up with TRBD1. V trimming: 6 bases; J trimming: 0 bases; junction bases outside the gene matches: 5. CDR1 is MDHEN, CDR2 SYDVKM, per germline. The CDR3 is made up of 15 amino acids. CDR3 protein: CASRPGQISNQPQHF. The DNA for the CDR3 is TGTGCCAGCAGACCGGGACAGATTAGCAATCAGCCCCAGCATTTT.

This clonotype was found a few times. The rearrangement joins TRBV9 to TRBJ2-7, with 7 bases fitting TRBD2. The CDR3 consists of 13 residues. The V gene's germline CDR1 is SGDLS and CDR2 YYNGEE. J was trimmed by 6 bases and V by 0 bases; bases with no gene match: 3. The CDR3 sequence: CASSVGGGSEQYF. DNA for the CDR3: TGTGCCAGCAGCGTAGGCGGGGGAAGCGAGCAGTACTTC.

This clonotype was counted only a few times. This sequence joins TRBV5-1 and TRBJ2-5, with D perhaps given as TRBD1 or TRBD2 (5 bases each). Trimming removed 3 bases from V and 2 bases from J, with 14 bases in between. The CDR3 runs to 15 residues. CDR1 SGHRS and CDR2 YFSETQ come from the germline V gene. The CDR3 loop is CASSSMPGPQETQYF. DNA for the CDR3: TGCGCCAGCAGCTCGATGCCGGGACCACAAGAGACCCAGTACTTC.

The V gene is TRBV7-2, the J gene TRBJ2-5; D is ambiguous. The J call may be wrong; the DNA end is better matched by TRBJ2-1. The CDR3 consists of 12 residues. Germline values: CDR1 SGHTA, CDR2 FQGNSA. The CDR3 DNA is TGTGCCAGCAGCCAGAGACTGGGCGAGCAGTTCTTC. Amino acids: CASSQRLGEQFF.

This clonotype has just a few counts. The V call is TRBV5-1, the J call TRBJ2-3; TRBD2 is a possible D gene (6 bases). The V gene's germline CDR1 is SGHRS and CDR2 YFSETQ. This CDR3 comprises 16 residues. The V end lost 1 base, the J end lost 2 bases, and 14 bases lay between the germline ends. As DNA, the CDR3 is TGCGCCAGCAGCTTGACAGCGGGCCTATCCACAGATACGCAGTATTTT. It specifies CASSLTAGLSTDTQYF.

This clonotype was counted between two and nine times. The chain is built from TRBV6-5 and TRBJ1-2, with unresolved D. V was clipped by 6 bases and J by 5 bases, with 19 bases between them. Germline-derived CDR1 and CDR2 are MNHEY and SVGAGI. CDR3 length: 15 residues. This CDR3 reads CASSLEGNKKYGYTF. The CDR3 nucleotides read TGTGCCAGCAGCCTAGAGGGAAACAAGAAATATGGCTACACCTTC.

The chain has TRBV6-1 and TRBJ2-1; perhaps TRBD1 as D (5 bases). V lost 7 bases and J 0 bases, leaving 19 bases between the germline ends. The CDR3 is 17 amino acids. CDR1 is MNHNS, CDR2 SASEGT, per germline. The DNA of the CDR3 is TGTGCCAGCACCATTTACTTTACAGGCAGCTCCTACAATGAGCAGTTCTTC. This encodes CASTIYFTGSSYNEQFF.

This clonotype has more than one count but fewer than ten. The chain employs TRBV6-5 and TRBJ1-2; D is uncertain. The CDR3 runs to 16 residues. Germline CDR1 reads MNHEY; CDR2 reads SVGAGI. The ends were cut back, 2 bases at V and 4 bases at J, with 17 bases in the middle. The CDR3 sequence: CASSYDLERNFYGYTF. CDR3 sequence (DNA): TGTGCCAGCAGTTACGACTTAGAACGGAATTTCTATGGCTACACCTTC.

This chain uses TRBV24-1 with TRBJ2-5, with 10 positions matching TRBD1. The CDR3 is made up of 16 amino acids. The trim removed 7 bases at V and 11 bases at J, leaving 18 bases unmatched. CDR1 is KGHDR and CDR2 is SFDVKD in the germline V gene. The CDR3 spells CATRALVGDRGHQQYF. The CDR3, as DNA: TGTGCCACCAGGGCCTTGGTAGGTGACAGGGGGCATCAGCAGTACTTC.

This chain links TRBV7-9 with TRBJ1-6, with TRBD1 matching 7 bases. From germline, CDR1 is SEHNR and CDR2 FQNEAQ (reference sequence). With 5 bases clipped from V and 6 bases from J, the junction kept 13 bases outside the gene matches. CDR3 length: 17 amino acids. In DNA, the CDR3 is TGTGCCAGCAGCCCTAGGGCTAGGCAGGGGGTTAATTCACCCCTCCACTTT. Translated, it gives CASSPRARQGVNSPLHF.

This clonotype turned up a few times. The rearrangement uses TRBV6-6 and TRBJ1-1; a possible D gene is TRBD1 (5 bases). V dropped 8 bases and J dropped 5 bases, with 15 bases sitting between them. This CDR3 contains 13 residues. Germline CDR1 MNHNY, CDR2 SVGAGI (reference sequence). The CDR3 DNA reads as TGTGCCAGCTCCCAGGCCTGGGGGACTGAAGCTTTCTTT. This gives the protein CASSQAWGTEAFF.

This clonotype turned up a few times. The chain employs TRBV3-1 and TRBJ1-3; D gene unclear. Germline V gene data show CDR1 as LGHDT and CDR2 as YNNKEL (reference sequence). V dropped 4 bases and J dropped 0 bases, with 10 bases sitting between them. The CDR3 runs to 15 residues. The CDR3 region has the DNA TGTGCCAGCAGCCCGGGCCCTTTCTCTGGAAACACCATATATTTT. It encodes CASSPGPFSGNTIYF. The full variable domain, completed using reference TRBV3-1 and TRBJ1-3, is DTAVSQTPKYLVTQMGNDKSIKCEQNLGHDTMYWYKQDSKKFLKIMFSYNNKELIINETVPNRFSPKSPDKAHLNLHINSLELGDSAVYFCASSPGPFSGNTIYFGEGSWLTVV.

Written as DNA, the CDR3 is TGTGCCAGCAGCTTACAGGCGGGAACGAAACTGTTTTTT. It encodes CASSLQAGTKLFF. The gene calls are TRBV7-9 and TRBJ1-4; D is ambiguous. This CDR3 is built from 13 residues. V was pared by 2 bases and J by 11 bases, with 12 bases between. The germline CDR1 and CDR2 sequences are SEHNR and FQNEAQ (reference sequence). The full variable domain, in which reference TRBV7-9 and TRBJ1-4 provide the parts outside the CDR3, is DTGVSQNPRHKITKRGQNVTFRCDPISEHNRLYWYRQTLGQGPEFLTYFQNEAQLEKSRLLSDRFSAERPKGSFSTLEIQRTEQGDSAMYLCASSLQAGTKLFFGSGTQLSVL.